These T cell receptor beta chains were read from a single sample in a study of cytomegalovirus exposure and HLA in healthy donors. TCRdb keeps only in-frame clones here, not all; method: immunoSEQ multiplex PCR. Here the sample spans some 71,000 clones, 60% to 85% being singletons. Input material: PBMCs. Source of these receptors: a man between 18 and 35 years old in good health and CMV-seronegative. CDR3s include the opening cysteine and the closing phenylalanine or tryptophan. D genes are given only for firm matches. Clone size is not always given. Where it is, it says once, few, many or a class for expanded clones.

J: TRBJ1-5; V: TRBV19; size: .; length: 17; D: TRBD1; DNA: TGTGCCAGTAGTCCCCTCTCCGGACAGGGCGGGAATCAGCCCCAGCATTTT; CDR3: CASSPLSGQGGNQPQHF
J: TRBJ2-6; V: TRBV15; size: few; length: 16; D: .; DNA: TGTGCCACCAGCAGAGAGCGGGGTTCTGGGGCCAACGTCCTGACTTTC; CDR3: CATSRERGSGANVLTF
J: TRBJ1-6; V: TRBV5-4; size: .; length: 15; D: TRBD1; DNA: TGTGCCAGCAGCTTGAGGGACAGGGGGTATTCACCCCTCCACTTT; CDR3: CASSLRDRGYSPLHF
J: TRBJ1-4; V: TRBV28; size: few; length: 14; D: .; DNA: TGTGCCAGCTGGATCGGCGGCCAAGATGAAAAACTGTTTTTT; CDR3: CASWIGGQDEKLFF
J: TRBJ2-7; V: TRBV7-9; size: .; length: 12; D: .; DNA: TGTGCCAGCAGCCCAACAGCCTACGAGCAGTACTTC; CDR3: CASSPTAYEQYF
J: TRBJ2-1; V: TRBV9; size: few; length: 12; D: TRBD2; DNA: TGTGCCTCAAGCGGGGGGCGAATTGAGCAGTTCTTC; CDR3: CASSGGRIEQFF
J: TRBJ1-6; V: TRBV2; size: .; length: 14; D: TRBD1; DNA: TGTGCCAGCAGTGTTGGGACAGCTAATTCACCCCTCCACTTT; CDR3: CASSVGTANSPLHF
J: TRBJ2-3; V: TRBV6-6; size: .; length: 15; D: TRBD1; DNA: TGTGCCAGCAGTTATGGACAGGGGCCCACAGATACGCAGTATTTT; CDR3: CASSYGQGPTDTQYF
J: TRBJ1-5; V: TRBV5-6; size: .; length: 16; D: TRBD1; DNA: TGTGCCAGCAGCTCTTACAGGGGGCCGGGCAATCAGCCCCAGCATTTT; CDR3: CASSSYRGPGNQPQHF
J: TRBJ2-5; V: TRBV7-3; size: .; length: 13; D: .; DNA: TGTGCCAGCAGCTTCGGCAGGTCCGAGACCCAGTACTTC; CDR3: CASSFGRSETQYF
J: TRBJ2-6; V: TRBV25-1; size: .; length: 16; D: TRBD1; DNA: TGTGCCAGCAGTGCACCAGGGACAGGCCAGGCCAACGTCCTGACTTTC; CDR3: CASSAPGTGQANVLTF
J: TRBJ1-4; V: TRBV30; size: .; length: 13; D: .; DNA: TGTGCCTGTATTAAATCAACTAATGAAAAACTGTTTTTT; CDR3: CACIKSTNEKLFF
J: TRBJ1-3; V: TRBV6-6; size: .; length: 16; D: .; DNA: TGTGCCAGCAGTTATCCCAGCCAGGGGTCTGGAAACACCATATATTTT; CDR3: CASSYPSQGSGNTIYF
J: TRBJ2-3; V: TRBV27; size: .; length: 15; D: TRBD2; DNA: TGTGCCAGCAGTTTATCTAGCGGGGGCACAGATACGCAGTATTTT; CDR3: CASSLSSGGTDTQYF
J: TRBJ1-3; V: TRBV18; size: .; length: 14; D: .; DNA: TGTGCCAGCTCACCTGACAGCTCTGGAAACACCATATATTTT; CDR3: CASSPDSSGNTIYF
J: TRBJ1-1; V: TRBV28; size: few; length: 13; D: .; DNA: TGTGCCAGCAGTTTGACAGGACCCACTGAAGCTTTCTTT; CDR3: CASSLTGPTEAFF
J: TRBJ1-3; V: TRBV6-5; size: .; length: 14; D: .; DNA: TGTGCCAGCAGCCCACAGCCGAGTGGAAACACCATATATTTT; CDR3: CASSPQPSGNTIYF
J: TRBJ2-2; V: TRBV9; size: few; length: 16; D: TRBD2; DNA: TGTGCCAGCAGCGTGGGATCTAGCGGGGGTTACGGGGAGCTGTTTTTT; CDR3: CASSVGSSGGYGELFF
J: TRBJ2-7; V: TRBV25-1; size: once; length: 13; D: .; DNA: TGTGCCAGCAGGATTACGGGCGGGTACGAGCAGTACTTC; CDR3: CASRITGGYEQYF
J: TRBJ2-1; V: TRBV4-2; size: once; length: 16; D: .; DNA: TGTGCCAGCAGCCAAGATAGGGCGGGTCTTACAGATGAGCAGTTCTTC; CDR3: CASSQDRAGLTDEQFF
J: TRBJ2-7; V: TRBV5-6; size: .; length: 16; D: TRBD1; DNA: TGTGCCAGCAGCTTGGGGGGACAGGGGGCGCGGTACGAGCAGTACTTC; CDR3: CASSLGGQGARYEQYF
J: TRBJ1-2; V: TRBV28; size: once; length: 14; D: .; DNA: TGTGCCAGCACCCCCGTTGGACTCCTCGATGGCTACACCTTC; CDR3: CASTPVGLLDGYTF
J: TRBJ2-4; V: TRBV5-8; size: .; length: 15; D: TRBD1; DNA: TGTGCCAGCAATCCCAGGGGGCCCGCCAAAAACATTCAGTACTTC; CDR3: CASNPRGPAKNIQYF
J: TRBJ1-6; V: TRBV7-6; size: .; length: 13; D: .; DNA: TGTGCCAGCAGCTTAGCCTCGGGGTCACCCCTCCACTTT; CDR3: CASSLASGSPLHF
J: TRBJ1-2; V: TRBV5-4; size: .; length: 16; D: .; DNA: TGTGCCAGCAGCGACGGCAACCCCAGGGTGGCCTATGGCTACACCTTC; CDR3: CASSDGNPRVAYGYTF
J: TRBJ2-7; V: TRBV2; size: .; length: 12; D: .; DNA: TGTGCCAGCGGGGGACACGCCTACGAGCAGTACTTC; CDR3: CASGGHAYEQYF
J: TRBJ1-1; V: TRBV6-5; size: .; length: 14; D: .; DNA: TGTGCCAGCAGTTACGGGGGCTCGGACACTGAAGCTTTCTTT; CDR3: CASSYGGSDTEAFF
J: TRBJ2-7; V: TRBV10-3; size: .; length: 18; D: TRBD1; DNA: TGTGCCACAGGGAGGACAGGGGGAAGCCGGCGTGAGAGCTACGAGCAGTACTTC; CDR3: CATGRTGGSRRESYEQYF
J: TRBJ2-5; V: TRBV19; size: few; length: 15; D: TRBD2; DNA: TGTGCCAGTAGTAGCGGACTAGCGGGAGAAGAGACCCAGTACTTC; CDR3: CASSSGLAGEETQYF
J: TRBJ2-7; V: TRBV6-1; size: .; length: 12; D: TRBD1; DNA: TGTGCCAGCAGTAAGGACAGGTACGAGCAGTACTTC; CDR3: CASSKDRYEQYF
J: TRBJ2-5; V: TRBV5-6; size: .; length: 15; D: TRBD1; DNA: TGTGCCAGCAGCGAAACAGGGGGCGCGGGGGAGACCCAGTACTTC; CDR3: CASSETGGAGETQYF
J: TRBJ1-2; V: TRBV28; size: .; length: 14; D: .; DNA: TGTGCCAGCAGCGGGAGTGATATGGCGGGAAGCTACACCTTC; CDR3: CASSGSDMAGSYTF
J: TRBJ2-7; V: TRBV9; size: .; length: 12; D: .; DNA: TGTGCCAGCAGCGCATCCCGGGGGGAGCAGTACTTC; CDR3: CASSASRGEQYF
J: TRBJ2-7; V: TRBV5-4; size: .; length: 16; D: .; DNA: TGTGCCAGCAGCTCGGGGAGGGGGAGCCTCTTGGGGGAGCAGTACTTC; CDR3: CASSSGRGSLLGEQYF
J: TRBJ1-6; V: TRBV27; size: .; length: 14; D: .; DNA: TGTGCCAGCAGCCCTGACAAGTATAATTCACCCCTCCACTTT; CDR3: CASSPDKYNSPLHF
J: TRBJ2-3; V: TRBV7-3; size: .; length: 17; D: .; DNA: TGTGCCAGCAGTCCAGGGGGCGTCGGCAGCGGGGCAGATACGCAGTATTTT; CDR3: CASSPGGVGSGADTQYF
J: TRBJ2-1; V: TRBV28; size: few; length: 15; D: .; DNA: TGTGCCAGCAGTCCCCAGGTTTACCCGGACAATGAGCAGTTCTTC; CDR3: CASSPQVYPDNEQFF
J: TRBJ2-5; V: TRBV4-2; size: .; length: 19; D: TRBD2; DNA: TGTGCCAGCAGCCAAGGAAACGCGGCTGGCGGGGGGCATCAAGAGACCCAGTACTTC; CDR3: CASSQGNAAGGGHQETQYF
J: TRBJ2-5; V: TRBV5-1; size: .; length: 15; D: .; DNA: TGCGCCAGCAGCTTGGCCGCTGGGTCCGGGGAGACCCAGTACTTC; CDR3: CASSLAAGSGETQYF
J: TRBJ2-1; V: TRBV5-4; size: once; length: 15; D: .; DNA: TGTGCCAGCAGCTTGAACGGAGTCCTCTACAATGAGCAGTTCTTC; CDR3: CASSLNGVLYNEQFF